The 26 T cell receptor beta chains reported below all come from one sample, sequenced in a study of graft-versus-host responses after intestinal transplantation. Antigens for these TCRs are unknown. The method was immunoSEQ multiplex PCR; TCRdb's version includes in-frame clones alone and lacks a portion of them. This table has about 92,000 clones, around 90% appearing once. The source was unstimulated CD8+ T cells sorted from spleen or lymph node cells, collected before intestinal transplant. The receptors were sampled from a human donor who received an intestinal transplant.

The chain uses TRBV28 and TRBJ2-7, with 7 bases aligning to TRBD1. V shed 5 bases, J shed 5 bases, and the junction held 9 bases outside the gene matches. Germline CDR1 reads MDHEN; CDR2 reads SYDVKM. The CDR3 is 14 residues long. CDR3 residues: CASSRRDRPHEQYF. In nucleotides, the CDR3 is TGTGCCAGCAGTAGAAGGGACAGACCTCACGAGCAGTACTTC.

The chain carries TRBV7-9 and TRBJ2-2; D is uncertain. The V gene lost 5 bases and the J gene lost 6 bases, with 7 bases spanning the gap. Germline values: CDR1 SEHNR, CDR2 FQNEAQ (reference sequence). This CDR3 is 12 amino acids long. CDR3 in DNA: TGTGCCAGCAGCCTTGGGGCCGGGGAGCTGTTTTTT. It codes for CASSLGAGELFF.

This chain links TRBV27 with TRBJ2-1; TRBD2 aligns across 10 bases. V was clipped by 5 bases and J by 7 bases; unmatched bases: 8. The CDR3 extends over 15 amino acids. Germline V gene data show CDR1 as MNHEY and CDR2 as SMNVEV (reference sequence). The CDR3 DNA reads TGTGCCAGCAGTGACGGGACTAGCGCACTGAATGAGCAGTTCTTC. Its translation: CASSDGTSALNEQFF.

This chain joins TRBV5-1 and TRBJ2-1; D unresolved. V was shortened by 6 bases and J by 10 bases, with 14 bases between the two germline ends. CDR1 is SGHRS and CDR2 is YFSETQ in the germline V gene. The CDR3 is 12 residues long. DNA for the CDR3: TGCGCCAGCAAAAGGGAAGGCAACGAGCAGTTCTTC. This translates into CASKREGNEQFF.

The chain joins TRBV9 to TRBJ2-3, with 11 bases aligning to TRBD2. CDR3 length equals 15 residues. V was clipped by 2 bases and J by 8 bases; unmatched bases: 7. Germline V gene sequence: CDR1 SGDLS, CDR2 YYNGEE. CDR3 in DNA: TGTGCCAGCAGCGTTAGCGGGGGGGCCCAGGCTACGCAGTATTTT. This gives the protein CASSVSGGAQATQYF.

The chain is built from TRBV6-5 and TRBJ2-1; D gene unclear. The V end was cut by 1 base, the J end by 2 bases, with 6 bases between. The germline CDR1 and CDR2 sequences are MNHEY and SVGAGI. CDR3 length equals 14 residues. CDR3 DNA: TGTGCCAGCAGTTACTTGGGTCCCTACAATGAGCAGTTCTTC. This codes for CASSYLGPYNEQFF.

The DNA for the CDR3 is TGTGCCAGCAGCTTAGCGGGCGGGGGGCACTCAGAGACCCAGTACTTC. As protein: CASSLAGGGHSETQYF. The chain uses TRBV7-6 and TRBJ2-7; 8 positions match TRBD2. Near its end, the DNA agrees better with TRBJ2-5, so the J call may be wrong. Germline loops: CDR1 SGHVS, CDR2 FNYEAQ. The CDR3 extends over 16 amino acids.

Only one count was recorded for this clone. The rearrangement joins TRBV6-5 to TRBJ2-2; D may be TRBD1 or TRBD2 (5 bases each). This CDR3 contains 16 residues. The germline V gene encodes CDR1 MNHEY and CDR2 SVGAGI. Trimming stripped 4 bases from V and 4 bases from J, with 16 bases between. CDR3 coding DNA: TGTGCCAGCAGTTTCGAAGTGGCAGGGACCACCGGGGAGCTGTTTTTT. It yields the protein CASSFEVAGTTGELFF.

The chain is built from TRBV7-9 and TRBJ2-5; 15 bases map to TRBD2. With 4 bases clipped from V and 4 bases from J, the junction kept 7 bases outside the gene matches. CDR1 SEHNR and CDR2 FQNEAQ come from the germline V gene (reference sequence). This CDR3 spans 17 amino acids. The CDR3 region is CASSSGLAGGHGETQYF. The CDR3 DNA is TGTGCCAGCAGCTCCGGACTAGCGGGGGGGCACGGAGAGACCCAGTACTTC.

V and J are TRBV4-1 and TRBJ1-1; no reliable D call. The germline CDR1 and CDR2 sequences are MGHRA and YSYEKL. The CDR3 is 13 amino acids. Trimming took off 4 bases at V and 3 bases at J, with 9 bases between the two ends. The DNA of the CDR3 is TGCGCCAGCAGCCCGGTCGGAGACACTGAAGCTTTCTTT. As protein: CASSPVGDTEAFF.

The chain has TRBV11-2 and TRBJ1-3; no definite D call. The germline V and J ends were trimmed by 0 bases and 4 bases, with 4 bases remaining between them. Germline V CDR1 and CDR2: SGHAT, FQNNGV. The CDR3 extends over 13 amino acids. CDR3 in DNA: TGTGCCAGCAGCTTAGACCCAGGAAACACCATATATTTT. Translating gives CASSLDPGNTIYF.

This clone was observed a handful of times. V and J are TRBV11-1 and TRBJ1-4; D is unclear. Trimming shortened V by 1 base and J by 3 bases, and 15 bases separated the two germline ends. Germline V lookup: CDR1 SGHAT, CDR2 FQDESV (reference sequence). This CDR3 region has 17 residues. The chain's CDR3 is CASSLGYLDGPNEKLFF. The CDR3 DNA follows: TGTGCCAGCAGCTTAGGGTATCTGGACGGACCTAATGAAAAACTGTTTTTT.

The count of this clone is one. The chain carries TRBV11-2 and TRBJ2-2; 7 nucleotides line up with TRBD2. Trimming cost V 6 bases and J 4 bases; bases outside gene matches: 11. Looked up from germline, CDR1 is SGHAT and CDR2 is FQNNGV. The CDR3 length is 16 residues. The CDR3 sequence is CASSAPGDYITGELFF. The DNA of the CDR3 is TGTGCCAGCAGTGCCCCGGGGGACTATATCACCGGGGAGCTGTTTTTT.

V is TRBV6-5 and J is TRBJ2-5, with D hard to call. V was cut by 1 base and J by 1 base, with 7 bases left in between. The germline V gene encodes CDR1 MNHEY and CDR2 SVGAGI. The CDR3 runs 14 residues. Written as DNA, the CDR3 is TGTGCCAGCAGTTACTTGGGGTCCCAAGAGACCCAGTACTTC. This codes for CASSYLGSQETQYF.

This chain uses TRBV5-7 with TRBJ1-5; D is possibly TRBD1 (6 bases). TRBV5-7 is classed as an ORF, of uncertain function. The CDR3 sequence is 15 residues long. Trimming cost V 0 bases and J 1 base, with 8 bases left between them. The CDR3 coding sequence is TGTGCCAGCAGCTTGGGGGGGGCGAGCAATCAGCCCCAGCATTTT. This gives the protein CASSLGGASNQPQHF.

This chain links TRBV4-1 with TRBJ2-2; 7 nucleotides align to TRBD2. Germline assignment: CDR1 MGHRA and CDR2 YSYEKL. The J segment lost 7 bases and the V segment lost 4 bases, leaving 6 bases of the junction unmatched. The CDR3 extends over 14 amino acids. CDR3: CASSRGSGDGELFF. CDR3 bases: TGCGCCAGCAGCCGCGGGAGCGGGGACGGGGAGCTGTTTTTT.

The chain joins TRBV19 to TRBJ1-2; D ambiguous. Trimming took off 3 bases at V and 8 bases at J, with 10 bases between the two ends. Germline V CDR1 and CDR2: LNHDA, SQIVND (reference sequence). The CDR3 runs 12 residues. CDR3 residues: CASSIGGTGYTF. The CDR3 DNA reads as TGTGCCAGTAGTATTGGAGGTACGGGCTACACCTTC.

J is TRBJ2-1 and V is TRBV11-2; 9 bases fit TRBD2. This CDR3 comprises 15 residues. The V and J ends lost 0 bases and 5 bases, in that order; junction bases with no gene match: 2. Per germline, CDR1 SGHAT and CDR2 FQNNGV. This chain's CDR3 is CASSLETSGHNEQFF. The CDR3 nucleotides read TGTGCCAGCAGCTTAGAGACTAGCGGACACAATGAGCAGTTCTTC.

The chain recombines TRBV7-9 with TRBJ2-7; perhaps D is TRBD1 or TRBD2 (5 bases each). CDR1 is SEHNR and CDR2 is FQNEAQ in the germline V gene (reference sequence). The CDR3 has 13 amino acids. Trimming shortened V by 4 bases and J by 4 bases, and 11 bases separated the two germline ends. DNA of the CDR3: TGTGCCAGCAGCTCCCGGGACGGGTACGAGCAGTACTTC. Translated: CASSSRDGYEQYF.

This rearrangement joins TRBV29-1 to TRBJ1-2, with 10 bases fitting TRBD1. The CDR3 totals 13 residues. CDR1 is SQVTM, CDR2 ANQGSEA, per germline. V dropped 2 bases and J dropped 8; count of bases not matched to a gene: 5. CDR3 nucleotide sequence: TGCAGCGTTGAACGACAGGGGGCGCGGGGCTACACCTTC. Protein sequence: CSVERQGARGYTF.

The CDR3 bases are TGCTCCACCGTAGGGTTCTATGGCTACACCTTC. Its protein is CSTVGFYGYTF. This rearrangement joins TRBV20-1 to TRBJ1-2; D gene uncertain. This CDR3 is built from 11 residues. Germline lookup yields CDR1 DFQATT and CDR2 SNEGSKA (reference sequence).

The V call is TRBV11-2, the J call TRBJ2-5, with TRBD2 identical over 8 bases. The V and J ends lost 3 bases and 3 bases, in that order; junction bases with no gene match: 3. Germline CDR1 and CDR2: SGHAT and FQNNGV. This CDR3 is 14 amino acids long. This CDR3 is CASSFLTSEETQYF. The CDR3 region has the DNA TGTGCCAGCAGCTTCCTGACTAGCGAAGAGACCCAGTACTTC.

The table lists this clone with a count of one. The rearrangement uses TRBV6-5 and TRBJ2-3, with 13 bases that match TRBD2. Germline CDR1 reads MNHEY; CDR2 reads SVGAGI. V was pared by 4 bases and J by 3 bases, with 4 bases of the junction left unmatched. This CDR3 is 16 amino acids long. DNA of the CDR3: TGTGCCAGCAGTTCCGGACTAGCGGGAGTAACAGATACGCAGTATTTT. This gives the protein CASSSGLAGVTDTQYF.

V gene TRBV6-5 combines with J gene TRBJ2-5; D is ambiguous. The CDR3 contains 13 residues. V lost 5 bases and J lost 5, with 12 bases in between. The germline V gene encodes CDR1 MNHEY and CDR2 SVGAGI. The CDR3 loop reads CASSESGWETQYF. The CDR3 nucleotides are TGTGCCAGCAGTGAATCGGGCTGGGAGACCCAGTACTTC.

The gene calls are TRBV4-1 and TRBJ1-6, with D possibly being TRBD1 (5 bases). This CDR3 has 18 amino acids. Per the germline V gene, CDR1 is MGHRA and CDR2 is YSYEKL. V gave up 1 base and J gave up 0 bases, with 13 bases separating them. CDR3 in DNA: TGCGCCAGCAGCCAAGTCCAGGGCGTAAGCTCCTATAATTCACCCCTCCACTTT. Encoded protein: CASSQVQGVSSYNSPLHF.

This clone was observed a few times. Written as DNA, the CDR3 is TGTGCCAGCAGCTTAGCAGGACAGGGGGCGACGAACACTGAAGCTTTCTTT. This gives the protein CASSLAGQGATNTEAFF. The rearrangement links TRBV11-2 to TRBJ1-1; 11 positions match TRBD1. This CDR3 has 17 amino acids. Germline CDR1 SGHAT, CDR2 FQNNGV. With 1 base clipped from V and 1 base from J, the junction kept 5 bases outside the gene matches.